This T cell receptor beta chain was observed in a study of Ad26.COV2.S vaccination and SARS-CoV-2 variants. Study background: As a participant in COV1001, the donor was in the Ad26.COV2.S trial arm. Study-level results: Placebo recipients had lower spike-specific TCR breadth than vaccine recipients.

The method was immunoSEQ multiplex PCR; TCRdb's version includes in-frame clones alone and lacks a portion of them. The sample consists of roughly 320,000 clones, around 85% of them appearing once. This clone came up a few times. No antigen is known for it. Germline CDR1 and CDR2: SGHDN and FVKESK. Trimming left V 0 bases short and J 2 bases short, with 13 bases between. The CDR3 totals 16 residues. Treatment described: approximately 18 received Ad26.COV2.S at low or high dose, single or two shots; a few received placebo; per-sample allocation not given. Samples analyzed were those drawn on day 63 after the first vaccine or placebo injection. SARS-CoV-2 spike from the Wuhan strain was encoded by the vaccine, an Ad26 vector.

This specimen was peripheral blood, taken in a trial of Ad26.COV2.S vaccine versus placebo. The genes are TRBV14 and TRBJ2-5; D unresolved. This TCR was recovered from a person aged 18 to 59 who received the Ad26.COV2.S COVID-19 vaccine or a placebo. The DNA of the CDR3 is TGTGCCAGCAGCCAAGATCCAAGCCCGTTTCAAGAGACCCAGTACTTC. This codes for CASSQDPSPFQETQYF.